What follows are 5 T cell receptor beta chains derived from one specimen sequenced in a study of graft-versus-host responses after intestinal transplantation (dated by TCRdb to about 2021). Libraries came from the immunoSEQ multiplex PCR assay. TCRdb carries this immuneACCESS record with in-frame sequences only. Its versions omit some clonotypes, under half of them owing to an unresolved V gene in the studies checked, with the rest unexplained. The sample contains some 40,000 clones, about nine tenths of them found a single time. The ten biggest clones cover 7% to 7.5% of the sample. The sample in question was PBMCs, obtained around 270 days after transplant. The origin of the receptors is a human patient who received an intestinal transplant, so some T cells may come from the graft donor.

This chain joins TRBV6-6 and TRBJ2-7, with 7 bases identical to TRBD2. Trimming cost V 7 bases and J 0 bases; bases outside gene matches: 6. CDR1 and CDR2 (germline): MNHNY, SVGAGI (reference sequence). The CDR3 is 14 amino acids. DNA for the CDR3: TGTGCCAGCAAACCTAGCGGCTCCTCCTACGAGCAGTACTTC. The encoded protein is CASKPSGSSYEQYF.

CDR3 coding DNA: TGTGCCAGCAGCTTCACAGGGGTGAACACTGAAGCTTTCTTT. As protein: CASSFTGVNTEAFF. The chain has TRBV7-2 and TRBJ1-1, with 7 bases aligning to TRBD1. This CDR3 spans 14 amino acids. J lost 0 bases, V lost 3 bases, and 1 base had no gene match. CDR1 SGHTA and CDR2 FQGNSA come from the germline V gene.

V usage is TRBV10-2 and J usage is TRBJ1-5, with D possibly TRBD1 on 5 matching bases. The CDR3 extends over 15 amino acids. Trimming cost V 4 bases and J 5 bases, with 15 bases left between them. Per germline, CDR1 WSHSY and CDR2 SAAADI. CDR3 loop: CASSVGTTTDQPQHF. The CDR3 DNA sequence: TGCGCCAGCAGTGTTGGGACGACTACTGATCAGCCCCAGCATTTT.

The V gene is TRBV30, the J gene TRBJ1-3; D is ambiguous. V lost 0 bases and J lost 3, with 12 bases in between. The CDR3 is 15 amino acids. Germline V gene sequence: CDR1 GTSNPN, CDR2 SVGIG (reference sequence). The CDR3 sequence: CAWSVLFENGNTIYF. The CDR3 DNA is TGTGCCTGGAGTGTCTTATTTGAGAATGGAAACACCATATATTTT.

This chain joins TRBV7-9 and TRBJ1-1; TRBD1 is a possible D gene (5 bases). The V gene's germline CDR1 is SEHNR and CDR2 FQNEAQ (reference sequence). The V end was cut by 5 bases, the J end by 5 bases, with 12 bases between. The CDR3 spans 13 residues. This chain's CDR3 is CASSPPGGTEAFF. CDR3 bases: TGTGCCAGCAGCCCCCCCGGGGGAACTGAAGCTTTCTTT. Full variable domain (remainder filled in from reference TRBV7-9 and TRBJ1-1): DTGVSQNPRHKITKRGQNVTFRCDPISEHNRLYWYRQTLGQGPEFLTYFQNEAQLEKSRLLSDRFSAERPKGSFSTLEIQRTEQGDSAMYLCASSPPGGTEAFFGQGTRLTVV.